This TCR beta chain is drawn from a study of blood T cell repertoires in COVID-19. The wider study: Whether acute or convalescent, the COVID-19 samples came from the United States, Italy and Spain.

V trimming: 3 bases; J trimming: 1 base; junction bases outside the gene matches: 5. The CDR3 has 14 residues. Germline values: CDR1 DFQATT, CDR2 SNEGSKA (reference sequence). As processed by the authors: Reference gene primer amplification gave nucleated cell count estimates. Produced via immunoSEQ multiplex PCR; TCRdb's table is partial and in-frame only. The V and J calls and clone size come from that table; D and trimming were worked out from the DNA. The sample contains approximately 70,000 clones, 80% to 85% of which appear only once. The specimen was peripheral blood. The rearrangement links TRBV20-1 to TRBJ1-2, with TRBD1 matching over 7 bases. The source of this sequence is a woman aged 55-70 years with acute or convalescent COVID-19. CDR3 loop: CSASPGQLNYGYTF. In nucleotides, the CDR3 is TGCAGTGCTAGTCCGGGACAGCTTAACTATGGCTACACCTTC.